This passage covers 15 T cell receptor beta chains from one sample sequenced in a study of vaccination effects on CD4 cells after COVID-19. Sequencing followed a ViraFEST assay step that expanded antigen-specific CD4+ T cells with viral peptide pools. Following an approximately 10-day culture, CD4+ T cells were purified. No antigen is known for these receptors. The assay was immunoSEQ multiplex PCR, and TCRdb's table has in-frame clones only and misses some. Among about 22,000 clones listed, roughly 73% were seen once. This sample comprised CD4+ T cells from PBMCs cultured with HCoV-229E spike peptides, obtained before COVID-19 vaccination. All receptors derive from a human donor who received a COVID-19 vaccine.

J is TRBJ2-5 and V is TRBV18; D not resolved. Germline V gene lookup returns CDR1 KGHSH and CDR2 LQKENI. The CDR3 has 12 amino acids. The V and J ends lost 2 bases and 5 bases respectively, with 6 bases between them. CDR3 amino acids: CASSPGAETQYF. CDR3 nucleotides: TGTGCCAGCTCACCAGGCGCGGAGACCCAGTACTTC.

This chain connects TRBV7-2 to TRBJ2-2; a weak D match, TRBD1 (5 bases). The CDR3 is 17 amino acids. Per germline, CDR1 SGHTA and CDR2 FQGNSA. With 0 bases removed from V and 0 bases from J, the gap between germline ends came to 11 bases. Here the CDR3 reads CASSLARAGTNTGELFF. CDR3 nucleotides: TGTGCCAGCAGCTTAGCGCGCGCAGGGACGAACACCGGGGAGCTGTTTTTT. The entire variable domain, with the rest obtained from reference TRBV7-2 and TRBJ2-2, is as follows: GAGVSQSPSNKVTEKGKDVELRCDPISGHTALYWYRQSLGQGLEFLIYFQGNSAPDKSGLPSDRFSAERTGGSVSTLTIQRTQQEDSAVYLCASSLARAGTNTGELFFGEGSRLTVL.

V usage is TRBV27 and J usage is TRBJ2-3, with 12 bases lining up with TRBD2. This CDR3 contains 17 residues. The germline V gene has CDR1 MNHEY and CDR2 SMNVEV (reference sequence). Trimming cost V 4 bases and J 0 bases; bases outside gene matches: 5. The chain's CDR3 is CASSSRLAGASTDTQYF. The CDR3 coding sequence is TGTGCCAGCAGTTCCCGACTAGCGGGGGCTAGCACAGATACGCAGTATTTT.

This sequence joins TRBV10-3 and TRBJ2-1; 9 positions agree with TRBD2. The CDR3 has 16 residues. J gave up 0 bases and V 6 bases, and 6 bases lay outside the gene matches. Looked up from germline, CDR1 is ENHRY and CDR2 is SYGVKD. The DNA of the CDR3 is TGTGCCATCAGAGTACTAGCGGGTAGCTCCTACAATGAGCAGTTCTTC. Translation gives CAIRVLAGSSYNEQFF.

This rearrangement joins TRBV3-1 (or the pseudogene TRBV3-2) to TRBJ1-6, with no clear D. Germline loops: CDR1 LGHDT, CDR2 YNNKEL (reference sequence). The CDR3 spans 12 residues. Trimming took 1 base from V and 9 from J, leaving 4 bases between them. DNA for the CDR3: TGTGCCAGCAGCCAAGGGGGTTCACCCCTCCACTTT. Its protein is CASSQGGSPLHF.

The V and J genes are TRBV10-1 and TRBJ1-2, with TRBD1 as a possible D gene (5 bases). Germline V CDR1 and CDR2: WNHNN, SYGVQD (reference sequence). The V gene lost 3 bases and the J gene lost 8 bases, with 19 bases spanning the gap. The CDR3 is made up of 15 amino acids. The CDR3 DNA reads as TGCGCCAGCAGTGAAGCCCGGGGGACTAAAGGCGGCTACACCTTC. Amino acids: CASSEARGTKGGYTF.

In this sample, this clone turned up once. The V gene is TRBV5-5, the J gene TRBJ1-2; possible D gene TRBD1, 6 bases. The CDR3 sequence is 16 residues long. Between the trimmed V and J ends, which lost 0 bases and 0 bases, there was a span of 12 bases. Germline V lookup: CDR1 SGHKS, CDR2 YYEKEE (reference sequence). The CDR3 region has the DNA TGTGCCAGCAGCTTGGCCGGGACACAGACTAACTATGGCTACACCTTC. Translation: CASSLAGTQTNYGYTF. Combining the CDR3 with reference TRBV5-5 and TRBJ1-2 gives the whole variable domain DAGVTQSPTHLIKTRGQQVTLRCSPISGHKSVSWYQQVLGQGPQFIFQYYEKEERGRGNFPDRFSARQFPNYSSELNVNALLLGDSALYLCASSLAGTQTNYGYTFGSGTRLTVV.

The chain is built from TRBV4-1 and TRBJ2-7; TRBD2 agrees at 10 bases. V shed 3 bases and J 3 bases; nucleotides not matched to a gene: 5. The germline V gene has CDR1 MGHRA and CDR2 YSYEKL. CDR3 size: 15 residues. The DNA of the CDR3 is TGCGCCAGCAGCCATAGGACTAGCGGAAACTACGAGCAGTACTTC. The encoded protein is CASSHRTSGNYEQYF.

The chain links TRBV6-5 to TRBJ2-7; maybe TRBD1 (6 bases). Trimming cost V 2 bases and J 3 bases, with 8 bases left between them. The CDR3 length is 13 residues. The germline gives CDR1 MNHEY, CDR2 SVGAGI. CDR3 loop: CASSYDRSYEQYF. As DNA, the CDR3 is TGTGCCAGCAGTTACGACAGGAGCTACGAGCAGTACTTC.

CDR3 bases: TGTGCCAGCAGCTCCGGGCTGACTAGCGGGAGTTTTATTTTTGAGCAGTTCTTC. It codes for CASSSGLTSGSFIFEQFF. This chain links TRBV7-9 with TRBJ2-1; 12 bases fit TRBD2. Trimming at V came to 4 bases and at J to 9 bases, leaving 16 bases not matched to a gene. Germline V gene lookup returns CDR1 SEHNR and CDR2 FQNEAQ (reference sequence). This CDR3 has 18 residues.

The V call is TRBV24-1, the J call TRBJ1-4; 7 bases map to TRBD1. This CDR3 spans 18 amino acids. Germline-derived CDR1 and CDR2 are KGHDR and SFDVKD. V shed 6 bases, J shed 2 bases, and the junction held 14 bases outside the gene matches. CDR3 DNA: TGTGCCACCAGTCGGTCTCCTTACAGGGGTAGGACTAATGAAAAACTGTTTTTT. Translation gives CATSRSPYRGRTNEKLFF.

This clone was counted only a few times. DNA for the CDR3: TGTGCCAGCAGTCAACAGGGGTACACTGAAGCTTTCTTT. It codes for CASSQQGYTEAFF. This chain uses TRBV6-5 with TRBJ1-1; 7 bases are shared with TRBD1. The V gene's germline CDR1 is MNHEY and CDR2 SVGAGI. Germline trimming cut 5 bases from V and 3 bases from J; bases unmatched to any gene: 3. The CDR3 spans 13 residues.

The chain has TRBV18 and TRBJ2-2; possibly TRBD1 for D (6 bases). V was shortened by 3 bases and J by 1 base, with 12 bases between the two germline ends. Per the germline V gene, CDR1 is KGHSH and CDR2 is LQKENI. The CDR3 covers 16 residues. CDR3 sequence: CASSPHRVGNTGELFF. The CDR3 DNA reads TGTGCCAGCTCACCCCACAGGGTCGGGAACACCGGGGAGCTGTTTTTT.

This clone appeared a few times. This sequence joins TRBV2 and TRBJ1-2; tentative D call: TRBD1 (5 bases). In germline, CDR1 is SNHLY, CDR2 FYNNEI. V lost 1 base, J lost 8 bases, and 14 bases lay in between. There are 14 residues in the CDR3. CDR3 in amino acids: CASSEGGQGWGYTF. The CDR3 nucleotides read TGTGCCAGCAGTGAAGGGGGCCAGGGTTGGGGCTACACCTTC. Looking up the rest from reference TRBV2 and TRBJ1-2 gives the full variable domain: EPEVTQTPSHQVTQMGQEVILRCVPISNHLYFYWYRQILGQKVEFLVSFYNNEISEKSEIFDDQFSVERPDGSNFTLKIRSTKLEDSAMYFCASSEGGQGWGYTFGSGTRLTVV.

The chain employs TRBV13 and TRBJ2-7, with D tentatively TRBD2 (6 bases). Per germline, CDR1 PRHDT and CDR2 FYEKMQ (reference sequence). V was trimmed by 5 bases and J by 3 bases, leaving 14 bases between them. The CDR3 has 14 residues. Here the CDR3 DNA reads TGTGCCAGCAGCCCCGAGGGCGGGATCTACGAGCAGTACTTC. It specifies CASSPEGGIYEQYF.